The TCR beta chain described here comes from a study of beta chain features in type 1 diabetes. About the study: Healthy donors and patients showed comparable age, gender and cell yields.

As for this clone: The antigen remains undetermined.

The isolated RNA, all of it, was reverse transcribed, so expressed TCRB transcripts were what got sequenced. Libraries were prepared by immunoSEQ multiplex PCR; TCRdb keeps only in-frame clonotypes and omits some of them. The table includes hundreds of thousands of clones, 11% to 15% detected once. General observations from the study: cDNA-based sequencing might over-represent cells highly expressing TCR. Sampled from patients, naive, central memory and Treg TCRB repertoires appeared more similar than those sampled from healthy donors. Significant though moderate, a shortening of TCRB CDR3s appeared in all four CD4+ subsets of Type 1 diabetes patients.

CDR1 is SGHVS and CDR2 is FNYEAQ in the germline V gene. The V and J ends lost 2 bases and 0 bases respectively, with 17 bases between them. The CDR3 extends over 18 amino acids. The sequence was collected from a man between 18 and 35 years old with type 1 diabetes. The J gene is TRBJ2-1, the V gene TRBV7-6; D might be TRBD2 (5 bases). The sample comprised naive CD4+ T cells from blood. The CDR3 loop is CASSLRTIALSSYNEQFF. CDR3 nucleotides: TGTGCCAGCAGCTTAAGGACGATAGCGTTGAGCTCCTACAATGAGCAGTTCTTC.